What follows are 23 T cell receptor beta chains derived from one specimen sequenced in a study of neurological immune-mediated disorders. MiXCR, applied by TCRdb to the 5' RACE reads, yields one record per CDR3 protein. The sample comprises tens of thousands of distinct CDR3 sequences, roughly 3.5% of which are singletons, and 1.5% to 2% rests with the top ten. Sample: PBMCs. The receptors come from a man aged 25 to 40 with multiple sclerosis.

This clonotype was observed many times. This chain links TRBV7-2 with TRBJ1-2; possibly TRBD1 for D (6 bases). Trimming cost V 1 base and J 5 bases, with 11 bases left between them. CDR1 and CDR2 from the germline V gene are SGHTA and FQGNSA. The CDR3 is 14 residues long. As DNA, the CDR3 is TGTGCCAGCAGCTTAGATGGGACACATTATGGCTACACCTTC. It encodes CASSLDGTHYGYTF.

This clonotype came up many times. This sequence joins TRBV5-1 and TRBJ1-1; the D gene is possibly TRBD1 (6 bases). CDR1 is SGHRS and CDR2 is YFSETQ in the germline V gene. The CDR3 extends over 14 amino acids. V was clipped by 1 base and J by 4 bases, with 11 bases between them. The CDR3 here is CASSLQGLVTEAFF. CDR3 DNA sequence: TGCGCCAGCAGCTTGCAGGGGTTAGTCACTGAAGCTTTCTTT.

This clonotype has a count of ten or more. The J gene is TRBJ1-1, the V gene TRBV11-2; maybe TRBD1 (6 bases). Looked up from germline, CDR1 is SGHAT and CDR2 is FQNNGV. The CDR3 consists of 14 residues. The ends were cut back, 5 bases at V and 4 bases at J, with 14 bases in the middle. CDR3 in DNA: TGTGCCAGCAGCCCCGGGAGGGGGAGCACTGAAGCTTTCTTT. It encodes CASSPGRGSTEAFF.

This clonotype has at least ten counts. The V call is TRBV10-3, the J call TRBJ2-1; 9 bases agree with TRBD1. Germline V gene lookup returns CDR1 ENHRY and CDR2 SYGVKD. The CDR3 runs to 16 residues. Trimming at V came to 0 bases and at J to 10 bases, leaving 10 bases not matched to a gene. The CDR3 reads CAISESLGQGSREQFF. The CDR3 nucleotides are TGTGCCATCAGTGAGTCGCTAGGACAGGGGAGTCGAGAGCAGTTCTTC.

By sample share, this clonotype is medium-sized. This chain links TRBV5-1 with TRBJ1-6; the D is unclear. The CDR3 runs 16 residues. CDR1 is SGHRS and CDR2 is YFSETQ in the germline V gene. Trimming cost V 0 bases and J 0 bases, with 7 bases left between them. The CDR3 here is CASSLDVSSYNSPLHF. The CDR3 DNA sequence: TGCGCCAGCAGCTTGGACGTGAGCTCCTATAATTCACCCCTCCACTTT.

As concerns this clonotype: This may be a read error: a much more frequent sequence differs by one nucleotide. This chain links TRBV7-8 with TRBJ2-7; D may be TRBD2 (6 bases). The CDR3 is 8 residues long. Germline V CDR1 and CDR2: SGHVS, FQNEAQ. CDR3 nucleotide sequence: TGTGTCAGCGGGGAGCAGTACTTC. Translated, it gives CVSGEQYF. Variable domain in full (rest from reference TRBV7-8 and TRBJ2-7): GAGVSQSPRYKVAKRGQDVALRCDPISGHVSLFWYQQALGQGPEFLTYFQNEAQLDKSGLPSDRFFAERPEGSVSTLKIQRTQQEDSAVYLCVSGEQYFGPGTRLTVT.

This clonotype came up many times. The chain couples TRBV10-2 to TRBJ1-6; maybe TRBD1 (5 bases). Germline V lookup: CDR1 WSHSY, CDR2 SAAADI. The CDR3 runs 12 residues. Trimming removed 5 bases from V and 7 bases from J, with 6 bases in between. CDR3 amino acids: CASSPGNSPLHF. The CDR3, as DNA: TGCGCCAGCAGTCCAGGGAATTCACCCCTCCACTTT.

This clonotype has just a few counts. The chain joins TRBV12-3 or TRBV12-4 to TRBJ1-1; the match to TRBD1 covers 11 bases. The CDR3 consists of 15 residues. The V and J ends lost 8 bases and 5 bases, in that order; junction bases with no gene match: 10. CDR3 amino acids: CASGWTGGAGTEAFF. CDR3 nucleotides: TGTGCCAGCGGGTGGACAGGGGGCGCAGGAACTGAAGCTTTCTTT.

This clonotype has at least ten counts. This chain uses TRBV10-3 with TRBJ1-2; D is perhaps TRBD1 (5 bases). Trimming pared 3 bases from V and 2 bases from J, leaving 7 bases between. CDR3 size: 13 residues. The germline V gene has CDR1 ENHRY and CDR2 SYGVKD. This CDR3 reads CAISDRENYGYTF. The CDR3 nucleotides are TGTGCCATCAGTGACAGGGAAAACTATGGCTACACCTTC.

On this clonotype itself: A much larger clonotype is one base distant, so this may be a read error. This chain joins TRBV20-1 and TRBJ2-3, with a possible D match to TRBD2 (5 bases). Trimming took 6 bases from V and 7 from J, leaving 11 bases between them. CDR3 length: 11 residues. Germline CDR1 and CDR2: DFQATT and SNEGSKA (reference sequence). The DNA of the CDR3 is TGCAGTGCCCGGGAATCCTATACGCAGTATTTT. It yields the protein CSARESYTQYF.

This clonotype was observed many times. The chain couples TRBV7-2 to TRBJ2-1; the D is unclear. V shed 3 bases and J shed 11 bases, with 14 bases lying between them. The germline gives CDR1 SGHTA, CDR2 FQGNSA. CDR3 length equals 13 residues. CDR3 DNA: TGTGCCAGCAGCTTTTCCTCTAGTGTTCAGCAGTTCTTC. Translation: CASSFSSSVQQFF.

This clonotype was seen many times. The rearrangement joins TRBV20-1 to TRBJ2-7; TRBD2 agrees at 8 bases. Germline V gene lookup returns CDR1 DFQATT and CDR2 SNEGSKA (reference sequence). The CDR3 spans 13 residues. The ends lost 7 bases at V and 2 bases at J; junction bases unmatched: 7. The CDR3 DNA follows: TGCAGTGTGGCGCGGGAGGCCCCCTACGAGCAGTACTTC. This sequence encodes CSVAREAPYEQYF.

This clonotype occurred many times. The J gene is TRBJ2-1, the V gene TRBV5-1, with TRBD2 identical over 9 bases. This CDR3 contains 17 residues. Trimming at V came to 4 bases and at J to 10 bases, leaving 18 bases not matched to a gene. Germline assignment: CDR1 SGHRS and CDR2 YFSETQ. The CDR3 spells CASSQDPKIAGVWEQFF. The CDR3 coding sequence is TGCGCCAGCAGCCAAGATCCCAAGATAGCGGGAGTATGGGAGCAGTTCTTC. The variable domain in full, with the rest retrieved from reference TRBV5-1 and TRBJ2-1, is KAGVTQTPRYLIKTRGQQVTLSCSPISGHRSVSWYQQTPGQGLQFLFEYFSETQRNKGNFPGRFSGRQFSNSRSEMNVSTLELGDSALYLCASSQDPKIAGVWEQFFGPGTRLTVL.

This clonotype was found many times. The chain carries TRBV5-1 and TRBJ2-3; D gene unclear. In germline, CDR1 is SGHRS, CDR2 YFSETQ. V was pared by 2 bases and J by 1 base, with 11 bases between. The CDR3 covers 15 residues. The CDR3 loop reads CASSLDLPGTDTQYF. In nucleotides, the CDR3 is TGCGCCAGCAGCTTAGACCTACCGGGCACAGATACGCAGTATTTT. The whole variable domain, remainder taken from reference TRBV5-1 and TRBJ2-3, is KAGVTQTPRYLIKTRGQQVTLSCSPISGHRSVSWYQQTPGQGLQFLFEYFSETQRNKGNFPGRFSGRQFSNSRSEMNVSTLELGDSALYLCASSLDLPGTDTQYFGPGTRLTVL.

This clonotype was recorded a few times. The chain is built from TRBV7-9 and TRBJ1-2; 8 bases line up with TRBD1. V lost 4 bases and J lost 8; bases outside the gene matches: 6. This CDR3 is 13 amino acids long. CDR1 SEHNR and CDR2 FQNEAQ come from the germline V gene (reference sequence). In DNA form, the CDR3 reads TGTGCCAGCAGCTACACAGGGGGTAGGGGCTACACCTTC. This codes for CASSYTGGRGYTF.

This clonotype has at least ten counts. The rearrangement joins TRBV10-1 to TRBJ1-3; D unresolved. CDR3 length: 13 residues. Trimming pared 3 bases from V and 10 bases from J, leaving 13 bases between. Germline V lookup: CDR1 WNHNN, CDR2 SYGVQD (reference sequence). The CDR3 spells CASSDPGVRTIYF. In nucleotides, the CDR3 is TGCGCCAGCAGTGACCCAGGCGTTCGGACCATATATTTT.

Many counts were recorded for this clonotype. This chain uses TRBV20-1 with TRBJ1-1; tentative D call: TRBD1 (6 bases). CDR3 length: 16 residues. Per the germline V gene, CDR1 is DFQATT and CDR2 is SNEGSKA (reference sequence). V lost 4 bases, J lost 0 bases, and 18 bases lay in between. Here the CDR3 DNA reads TGCAGTGCTACCGGACAGTTGGGGGGGTTGAACACTGAAGCTTTCTTT. Protein sequence: CSATGQLGGLNTEAFF.

The chain combines TRBV7-8 with TRBJ2-7; 9 nucleotides align to TRBD1. V lost 4 bases to trimming and J lost 7 bases; unmatched junction nucleotides: 11. The length of the CDR3 is 15 residues. Germline V gene lookup returns CDR1 SGHVS and CDR2 FQNEAQ. The CDR3 sequence: CASSWTRDRVQEQYF. CDR3 bases: TGTGCCAGCAGCTGGACCCGGGACAGGGTCCAAGAGCAGTACTTC.

There are many counts of this clonotype. Being one base from a much bigger clone, this may be a read error. The chain carries TRBV20-1 and TRBJ2-5; possibly TRBD1 for D (5 bases). CDR3 length equals 14 residues. V was clipped by 1 base and J by 5 bases, with 14 bases between them. Per germline, CDR1 DFQATT and CDR2 SNEGSKA (reference sequence). The CDR3 DNA reads as TGCAGTGCTAGAGGGGTAGGAAAGGGGGAGACCCAGTACTTC. Its translation: CSARGVGKGETQYF.

This clonotype came up many times. DNA of the CDR3: TGTGCCAGCATGACCGCTAGGACAGGGTCGACTGAAGCTTTCTTT. Protein sequence: CASMTARTGSTEAFF. V is TRBV4-2 and J is TRBJ1-1; 8 bases agree with TRBD1. The CDR3 covers 15 residues. J gave up 5 bases and V 7 bases, and 12 bases lay outside the gene matches. The germline gives CDR1 LGHNA, CDR2 YNFKEQ.

This clonotype was recorded at least ten times. The V and J genes are TRBV5-5 and TRBJ1-2, with unresolved D. Between the trimmed V and J ends, which lost 0 bases and 3 bases, there was a span of 12 bases. CDR3 size: 15 residues. Per germline, CDR1 SGHKS and CDR2 YYEKEE (reference sequence). The CDR3 is CASSLGVAGDYGYTF. The CDR3 DNA is TGTGCCAGCAGCTTGGGGGTAGCCGGAGACTATGGCTACACCTTC.

The chain has TRBV4-1 and TRBJ1-2; a weak D match, TRBD1 (6 bases). Germline V gene data show CDR1 as MGHRA and CDR2 as YSYEKL. V shed 3 bases and J shed 2 bases, with 19 bases lying between them. The CDR3 runs 17 residues. CDR3 nucleotides: TGCGCCAGCAGCCATACTTCGGGCTCAGGGGTGAACTATGGCTACACCTTC. It codes for CASSHTSGSGVNYGYTF.

This clonotype was picked up many times. J is TRBJ2-7 and V is TRBV3-1, with TRBD1 matching 8 bases. The CDR3 consists of 13 residues. The V gene's germline CDR1 is LGHDT and CDR2 YNNKEL (reference sequence). V dropped 4 bases and J dropped 3; count of bases not matched to a gene: 2. Here the CDR3 reads CASSRDRSYEQYF. The CDR3 DNA reads as TGTGCCAGCAGCCGGGACAGGAGCTACGAGCAGTACTTC.